The entry below gives a single T cell receptor (beta chain) sequence along with its context. Its specificity is not known. The source of the sample is a study of CD8+ T cells in alopecia areata. Study background: The share of scalp area affected provided the severity score for treated patients.

Whole-study findings and limits: Amid tofacitinib therapy, many expanded lesional clones stayed present in scalp and blood.

cDNA prepared by RNA extraction and subsequent reverse transcription served as the template for sequencing. Clones were sequenced by immunoSEQ multiplex PCR, and TCRdb holds only the in-frame ones, with some missing. The data hold some 120,000 clones, with around 60% observed a single time. Noted treatment: oral pan-JAK inhibitor, 5-10 mg twice daily. Collected material from alopecia areata patients comprised lesional scalp punch biopsies and peripheral blood. This clonotype was sampled from a human donor with alopecia areata. The starting material was CD4+ T cells sorted from blood, obtained at week 4, from a patient treated with tofacitinib.

For the CDR3, the DNA is TGCGCCAGCAGCCGCCAGACCGGGCTGACCTACGAGCAGTACTTC. Translation: CASSRQTGLTYEQYF. V and J are TRBV4-1 and TRBJ2-7; D unclear. CDR1 MGHRA and CDR2 YSYEKL come from the germline V gene. There are 15 residues in the CDR3. Trimming took off 4 bases at V and 2 bases at J, with 15 bases between the two ends.